This T cell receptor beta chain was observed in a study of blood T cell repertoires in COVID-19. Study-level background: Material from acute and convalescent COVID-19 was sourced from the United States, Italy and Spain.

Original processing notes: Counts of nucleated cells, estimated from reference gene primer amplification, were obtained. Assay used: immunoSEQ multiplex PCR; TCRdb lists only in-frame clones, some missing. The V and J calls and the clone size are those of that table, but D and trimming were determined from the DNA. The sample yields about 160,000 clones, less than 85% seen once. A Seattle source enrolled patients during active infection and followed them longitudinally. J lost 3 bases, V lost 10 bases, and 7 bases had no gene match. The CDR3 totals 13 residues. Germline V lookup: CDR1 ENHRY, CDR2 SYGVKD.

The TCR sequence derives from a woman aged 55-70 years with COVID-19, enrolled during active disease. Input material: peripheral blood. The gene calls are TRBV10-3 and TRBJ2-5; TRBD1 matches at 8 bases. Written as DNA, the CDR3 is TGTGCCACCCTACCGACAGGGGAAGAGACCCAGTACTTC. Residues: CATLPTGEETQYF.